The entry that follows covers one T cell receptor (beta chain) sequence. Documented treatment: roughly 18 received Ad26.COV2.S at low or high dose, single or two shots; roughly five received placebo; per-sample allocation not given. Samples were taken on day 63 after the first vaccine or placebo injection. Boston provided a donor who was an adult aged 18-55 years. This specimen belongs to a study of Ad26.COV2.S vaccination and SARS-CoV-2 variants. The table came from immunoSEQ multiplex PCR; TCRdb's copy has only in-frame clones and leaves some out. This table holds approximately 480,000 clones, around 85% found once. The specimen was peripheral blood, collected in a trial of Ad26.COV2.S vaccine versus placebo. The TCR comes from a person aged 18 to 65 who received the Ad26.COV2.S COVID-19 vaccine or a placebo.

Here the CDR3 reads CASSDPLAGGLWADTQYF. CDR3 sequence (DNA): TGTGCCAGCAGCGACCCACTAGCGGGAGGGCTGTGGGCAGATACGCAGTATTTT. The J gene is TRBJ2-3, the V gene TRBV9; TRBD2 matches 13 bases. The CDR3 runs to 18 residues. CDR1 and CDR2 (germline): SGDLS, YYNGEE. The V gene end was trimmed by 3 bases and the J gene end by 4 bases; junction bases not matched to a gene: 11.